The rows below give T cell receptor beta chains drawn from one sample of a study of blood T cells in healthy people across ages. TCRdb re-derived calls from the 5' RACE reads in MiXCR, one entry per CDR3 protein. The data hold 350,000 to 450,000 distinct CDR3 sequences, with about 52% observed a single time. Material: blood. The receptor set was obtained from a man in his sixties in good health. Both conserved end residues are part of each CDR3. The order of the fields is V gene, D gene, J gene, clone size, CDR3 DNA, CDR3 protein. D genes are given only for firm matches. A clone size is listed for some rows: how often the clone was seen (once, few, many), or a class if it is expanded.

>TRBV24-1|TRBD2|TRBJ2-3|NA
TGTGCCACCAGTGATTTGTGGGCGGGAGACCCAGATACGCAGTATTTT
CATSDLWAGDPDTQYF
>TRBV11-2|NA|TRBJ2-5|few
TGTGCCAGCAGCTTATTTGGGGGGGCCCAAGAGACCCAGTACTTC
CASSLFGGAQETQYF
>TRBV4-2|NA|TRBJ2-5|many
TGTGCCAGCAGCCAAGACGTTGAGGGGACCCAGTACTTC
CASSQDVEGTQYF
>TRBV12-3/TRBV12-4|TRBD2|TRBJ2-5|NA
TGTGCCAGCAGTGACGGACTAGTGGCGGGAGCCGGGCCCGAAGAGACCCGGTACTTC
CASSDGLVAGAGPEETRYF
>TRBV7-7|NA|TRBJ2-1|few
TGTGCTAGCAGCTTAGGGGACACCAATGAGCAGTTCTTC
CASSLGDTNEQFF
>TRBV7-2|NA|TRBJ1-2|NA
TGTGCCAGCAGCTTAGCGGGCCAGGGTAACTATGGCTACACCTTC
CASSLAGQGNYGYTF
>TRBV15|TRBD2|TRBJ2-7|NA
TGTGCCACCAGCGATCGGCTAGCGGGGGGCAATGAGCAGTACTTC
CATSDRLAGGNEQYF
>TRBV2|TRBD1|TRBJ2-7|NA
TGTGCCAGCCAGAACAGGGGGCACTCCTACGAGCAGTACTTC
CASQNRGHSYEQYF
>TRBV6-2/TRBV6-3|NA|TRBJ2-2|few
TGTGCCAGCAGTCCTCCCGGGGAGCTGTTTTTT
CASSPPGELFF
>TRBV7-2|NA|TRBJ1-2|few
TGTGCCAGCAGCTCACAGTCCTATGGCTACACCTTC
CASSSQSYGYTF
>TRBV7-8|NA|TRBJ1-2|few
TGTGCCAGCAGCTTAGCCAGGCGCTATGGCTACACCTTC
CASSLARRYGYTF
>TRBV20-1|NA|TRBJ1-2|NA
TGCAGTGCTAGGGCGGGAATCTACTATGGCTACACCTTC
CSARAGIYYGYTF
>TRBV20-1|NA|TRBJ2-3|few
TGCAGTGCCCCGGGCACAGATACGCAGTATTTT
CSAPGTDTQYF
>TRBV5-1|NA|TRBJ1-5|NA
TGCGCCAGCAGCTTGGATGGGACCAATCAGCCCCAGCATTTT
CASSLDGTNQPQHF
>TRBV3-1|NA|TRBJ2-3|NA
TGTGCCAGCAGCCAAGAATGGGCAGCCCAAGGGACTAGCACAGATACGCAGTATTTT
CASSQEWAAQGTSTDTQYF
>TRBV20-1|NA|TRBJ2-7|NA
TGCAGTGCCCACCGGGTTGGCTACGAGCAGTACTTC
CSAHRVGYEQYF
>TRBV20-1|NA|TRBJ2-4|NA
TGCAGTGCTGGGGTAGCCAAAAACATTCAGTACTTC
CSAGVAKNIQYF
>TRBV29-1|NA|TRBJ2-7|few
TGCAGCGTTGGGGGAGACAGCACCTACGAGCAGTACTTC
CSVGGDSTYEQYF
>TRBV20-1|TRBD1|TRBJ2-7|few
TGCAGCGTCAACAGGGGGAGCGCCTACGAGCAGTACTTC
CSVNRGSAYEQYF
>TRBV4-3|NA|TRBJ2-6|NA
TGCGCCAGCAGCCAAGAAACAGGATCTGGGGCCAACGTCCTGACTTTC
CASSQETGSGANVLTF
>TRBV29-1|NA|TRBJ1-2|NA
TGCAGCGTGCCCACCCCTCAAACTAACTATGGCTACACCTTC
CSVPTPQTNYGYTF
>TRBV7-2|NA|TRBJ2-5|NA
TGTGCCAGCAGCCAGGGACTCACCCCAGAGACCCAGTACTTC
CASSQGLTPETQYF
>TRBV12-3/TRBV12-4|NA|TRBJ2-1|NA
TGTGCCAGCAGGAAAATGGCAGGTGAGCAGTTCTTC
CASRKMAGEQFF
>TRBV29-1|NA|TRBJ2-2|many
TGCAGCGCTCGCCAGGAAAACACCGGGGAGCTGTTTTTT
CSARQENTGELFF
>TRBV6-1|NA|TRBJ2-1|once
TGTGCCACCTCCGTCGGGAAAAATGAGCAGTTCTTC
CATSVGKNEQFF
>TRBV7-2|TRBD1|TRBJ2-1|NA
TGTGCCAGCAGCTCCTGGACAGGCGGGAATGAGCAGTTCTTC
CASSSWTGGNEQFF
>TRBV20-1|NA|TRBJ2-7|many
TGCAGTGCTACCACCTCAAACGAGCAGTACTTC
CSATTSNEQYF
>TRBV20-1|NA|TRBJ2-7|once
TGCAGTTCCACGATTCAGGGGAGGAACTACGAGCAGTACTTC
CSSTIQGRNYEQYF
>TRBV12-3/TRBV12-4|TRBD2|TRBJ2-5|NA
TGTGCCAGCAGTAACGGACTAGCGGGGGGTTCAGAGACCCAGTACTTC
CASSNGLAGGSETQYF
>TRBV7-2|NA|TRBJ2-5|few
TGTGCCAGCACCCTAGACGGTGGGACCCAGTACTTC
CASTLDGGTQYF
>TRBV7-9|NA|TRBJ2-3|NA
TGTGCCAGTATTTCAGATACGCAGTATTTT
CASISDTQYF
>TRBV29-1|TRBD1|TRBJ2-2|NA
TGCAGCGTCAGACAGGGGACATCCGGGGAGCTGTTTTTT
CSVRQGTSGELFF
>TRBV7-2|NA|TRBJ2-6|few
TGTGCCAGCAGCTTAAGGGTTTCCTCTGGGGCCAACGTCCTGACTTTC
CASSLRVSSGANVLTF
>TRBV20-1|NA|TRBJ2-3|few
TGCAGTGCGGGGGAGTCAGATACGCAGTATTTT
CSAGESDTQYF
>TRBV27|TRBD2|TRBJ2-5|few
TGTGCCAGCAGAGTCTCTAGCGGGAAGTCGTTATGGGAGACCCAGTACTTC
CASRVSSGKSLWETQYF